This TCR beta chain was captured in a study of siplizumab effects on memory and regulatory T cells. Whole-study findings and limits: A minor fraction of alloreactive clones, and no more, mapped to unstimulated subsets. The study found naive T cells seemingly more diverse than memory cells and seemingly major alloresponse contributors. Roughly 80-96% of proliferating CD4+ or CD8+ clones lacked an assignable naive or memory phenotype.

CDR3 length: 14 residues. The ends were cut back, 2 bases at V and 3 bases at J, with 10 bases in the middle. Germline V gene data show CDR1 as SGHTA and CDR2 as FQGTGA. Note on this clone: Its antigen remains unknown. Distinct nucleotide sequences in the sample also encode this CDR3.

TCRdb's table, derived via immunoSEQ multiplex PCR, lists solely in-frame clones and lacks some. This sample has around 110,000 clones, with approximately 94% found just once. This TCR came from a human donor in good health. The J gene is TRBJ1-1, the V gene TRBV7-3, with D possibly being TRBD1 (5 bases). Sequencing input: non-Treg CD4+ T cells sorted from blood. Here the CDR3 DNA reads TGTGCCAGCAGCTTACAGGGAGGGGACACTGAAGCTTTCTTT. Translating it yields CASSLQGGDTEAFF.